This TCR beta chain was sequenced during a study of control samples from healthy donors and cancer patients. This table comes from immunoSEQ multiplex PCR, and its TCRdb copy is limited to in-frame clones, with some not included. Of about 120,000 clones listed, about 88% are singletons. Trimming removed 0 bases at V and 7 bases at J, with 7 bases between. CDR1 is MNHEY, CDR2 SVGEGT, per germline. The CDR3 is 13 amino acids. This TCR was sampled from a woman aged 70-85 years in good health. Source material: blood. V usage is TRBV6-2 or TRBV6-3 and J usage is TRBJ1-5; D unclear. CDR3 DNA sequence: TGTGCCAGCAGTTACTCGGAAGCACAGCCCCAGCATTTT. It encodes CASSYSEAQPQHF.